The rows below give T cell receptor beta chains drawn from one sample of a study of pediatric ulcerative colitis. The method was immunoSEQ multiplex PCR; TCRdb's version includes in-frame clones alone and lacks a portion of them. The sample has about 36,000 clones; around 73% are singletons. What was sequenced was gut tissue. Receptors originate from a boy aged 10-17 years with moderate ulcerative colitis. CDR3s include the opening cysteine and the closing phenylalanine or tryptophan. D genes are given only for firm matches. The size entry is marked missing in some rows and otherwise reads once, few, many or a size class.

d_gene: TRBD2
v_gene: TRBV27
j_gene: TRBJ2-3
abundance: few
CDR3aa: CASSPTGGPGDTQYF
CDR3nt: TGTGCCAGCAGTCCTACGGGAGGGCCAGGAGATACGCAGTATTTT

d_gene: TRBD2
v_gene: TRBV19
j_gene: TRBJ2-3
abundance: -
CDR3aa: CASRRLAGGGDTQYF
CDR3nt: TGTGCCAGTAGGAGACTAGCGGGAGGTGGAGATACGCAGTATTTT

d_gene: TRBD1
v_gene: TRBV28
j_gene: TRBJ1-1
abundance: few
CDR3aa: CASSFWTGGRGTEAFF
CDR3nt: TGTGCCAGCAGTTTCTGGACAGGGGGCCGAGGGACTGAAGCTTTCTTT

d_gene: -
v_gene: TRBV6-1
j_gene: TRBJ2-7
abundance: -
CDR3aa: CASSELGARTYEQYF
CDR3nt: TGTGCCAGCAGTGAACTGGGGGCGCGAACCTACGAGCAGTACTTC

d_gene: TRBD1
v_gene: TRBV7-6
j_gene: TRBJ1-5
abundance: -
CDR3aa: CASSYGTGLDQPQHF
CDR3nt: TGTGCCAGCAGCTATGGGACAGGGTTGGATCAGCCCCAGCATTTT

d_gene: -
v_gene: TRBV7-8
j_gene: TRBJ2-7
abundance: once
CDR3aa: CASPHGKTAYEQYF
CDR3nt: TGTGCCAGCCCCCACGGCAAAACCGCCTACGAGCAGTACTTC

d_gene: -
v_gene: TRBV6-5
j_gene: TRBJ2-3
abundance: -
CDR3aa: CASSSRGTDTQYF
CDR3nt: TGTGCCAGCAGTTCAAGGGGCACAGATACGCAGTATTTT

d_gene: -
v_gene: TRBV4-1
j_gene: TRBJ2-1
abundance: -
CDR3aa: CASSQLNEQFF
CDR3nt: TGCGCCAGCAGCCAATTAAATGAGCAGTTCTTC

d_gene: -
v_gene: TRBV5-1
j_gene: TRBJ1-2
abundance: -
CDR3aa: CASSLASGDGGYTF
CDR3nt: TGCGCCAGCAGCTTGGCCTCAGGGGATGGCGGCTACACCTTC

d_gene: -
v_gene: TRBV11-2
j_gene: TRBJ1-4
abundance: -
CDR3aa: CASSLRGRELGEKLFF
CDR3nt: TGTGCCAGCAGCTTACGGGGGAGGGAGTTGGGTGAAAAACTGTTTTTT

d_gene: -
v_gene: TRBV7-2
j_gene: TRBJ2-1
abundance: -
CDR3aa: CASERGTYNEQFF
CDR3nt: TGTGCCAGCGAACGGGGGACCTACAATGAGCAGTTCTTC

d_gene: -
v_gene: TRBV5-6
j_gene: TRBJ1-2
abundance: once
CDR3aa: CASSPAVGVYGYTF
CDR3nt: TGTGCCAGCAGCCCGGCGGTCGGAGTCTATGGCTACACCTTC

d_gene: TRBD2
v_gene: TRBV15
j_gene: TRBJ2-3
abundance: -
CDR3aa: CATSDLVGSGRRDTQYF
CDR3nt: TGTGCCACCAGCGACCTCGTTGGGAGCGGGAGGAGGGATACGCAGTATTTT

d_gene: -
v_gene: TRBV28
j_gene: TRBJ1-5
abundance: -
CDR3aa: CASGSQGVYQPQHF
CDR3nt: TGTGCCAGCGGGTCACAGGGTGTGTATCAGCCCCAGCATTTT

d_gene: -
v_gene: TRBV5-1
j_gene: TRBJ2-7
abundance: -
CDR3aa: CASSLDSGTYEQYF
CDR3nt: TGCGCCAGCAGCTTGGATTCAGGTACCTACGAGCAGTACTTC

d_gene: -
v_gene: TRBV7-2
j_gene: TRBJ2-3
abundance: -
CDR3aa: CASSLWRTPTSTDTQYF
CDR3nt: TGTGCCAGCAGCTTATGGAGGACGCCAACTAGCACAGATACGCAGTATTTT

d_gene: -
v_gene: TRBV6-5
j_gene: TRBJ1-2
abundance: -
CDR3aa: CASSYWGGYGYTF
CDR3nt: TGTGCCAGCAGTTATTGGGGGGGCTATGGCTACACCTTC

d_gene: -
v_gene: TRBV29-1
j_gene: TRBJ1-2
abundance: -
CDR3aa: CSASNILLYGYTF
CDR3nt: TGCAGCGCTAGCAACATTCTCCTCTATGGCTACACCTTC

d_gene: -
v_gene: TRBV18
j_gene: TRBJ2-3
abundance: -
CDR3aa: CASSPAAGDTQYF
CDR3nt: TGTGCCAGCTCCCCGGCAGCCGGGGATACGCAGTATTTT

d_gene: -
v_gene: TRBV7-2
j_gene: TRBJ2-7
abundance: -
CDR3aa: CASSLVVDYEQYF
CDR3nt: TGTGCCAGCAGCTTAGTGGTAGACTACGAGCAGTACTTC

d_gene: -
v_gene: TRBV6-1
j_gene: TRBJ1-5
abundance: -
CDR3aa: CAGGVYSNQPQHF
CDR3nt: TGTGCCGGAGGGGTGTATAGCAATCAGCCCCAGCATTTT

d_gene: TRBD1
v_gene: TRBV30
j_gene: TRBJ2-7
abundance: -
CDR3aa: CAWSAGQGMEQYF
CDR3nt: TGTGCCTGGAGTGCTGGACAGGGTATGGAGCAGTACTTC

d_gene: -
v_gene: TRBV7-2
j_gene: TRBJ1-4
abundance: -
CDR3aa: CASSLGAATEKLFF
CDR3nt: TGTGCCAGCAGCTTAGGGGCGGCGACTGAAAAACTGTTTTTT

d_gene: -
v_gene: TRBV29-1
j_gene: TRBJ2-5
abundance: -
CDR3aa: CSVDKGLGRETQYF
CDR3nt: TGCAGCGTTGATAAGGGATTGGGCAGAGAGACCCAGTACTTC

d_gene: TRBD1
v_gene: TRBV7-7
j_gene: TRBJ2-7
abundance: -
CDR3aa: CASSLGTGREQYF
CDR3nt: TGTGCTAGCAGCTTAGGGACAGGGCGCGAGCAGTACTTC

d_gene: -
v_gene: TRBV7-9
j_gene: TRBJ2-1
abundance: -
CDR3aa: CASSYSYNEQFF
CDR3nt: TGTGCCAGCAGCTATTCATACAATGAGCAGTTCTTC

d_gene: TRBD2
v_gene: TRBV6-1
j_gene: TRBJ2-3
abundance: -
CDR3aa: CASSERISGGRTDTQYF
CDR3nt: TGTGCCAGCAGTGAAAGGATTAGCGGGGGTCGGACAGATACGCAGTATTTT

d_gene: -
v_gene: TRBV4-1
j_gene: TRBJ2-5
abundance: -
CDR3aa: CASTRGTALGETQYF
CDR3nt: TGCGCCAGCACGCGGGGGACAGCTTTGGGAGAGACCCAGTACTTC

d_gene: -
v_gene: TRBV5-6
j_gene: TRBJ2-3
abundance: -
CDR3aa: CASSRQYTQYF
CDR3nt: TGTGCCAGCAGCCGACAGTATACGCAGTATTTT

d_gene: -
v_gene: TRBV9
j_gene: TRBJ2-3
abundance: -
CDR3aa: CASSVGPDTQYF
CDR3nt: TGTGCCAGCAGCGTAGGGCCAGATACGCAGTATTTT

d_gene: -
v_gene: TRBV6-1
j_gene: TRBJ2-3
abundance: -
CDR3aa: CASTGDIYTDTQYF
CDR3nt: TGTGCCAGCACCGGGGACATATACACAGATACGCAGTATTTT

d_gene: TRBD1
v_gene: TRBV10-3
j_gene: TRBJ2-1
abundance: -
CDR3aa: CAISEDRGLVYNEQFF
CDR3nt: TGTGCCATCAGTGAGGACAGGGGGCTCGTTTACAATGAGCAGTTCTTC

d_gene: TRBD1
v_gene: TRBV28
j_gene: TRBJ1-2
abundance: -
CDR3aa: CASSWDRGGYGYTF
CDR3nt: TGTGCCAGCAGTTGGGACAGGGGGGGGTATGGCTACACCTTC

d_gene: -
v_gene: TRBV5-1
j_gene: TRBJ2-1
abundance: -
CDR3aa: CASSLGRGPYNEQFF
CDR3nt: TGCGCCAGCAGCTTGGGTCGGGGACCCTACAATGAGCAGTTCTTC

d_gene: -
v_gene: TRBV5-1
j_gene: TRBJ2-3
abundance: -
CDR3aa: CASSSTLNVGTDTQYF
CDR3nt: TGCGCCAGCAGCTCGACCCTTAATGTCGGCACAGATACGCAGTATTTT

d_gene: TRBD1
v_gene: TRBV29-1
j_gene: TRBJ2-5
abundance: -
CDR3aa: CSAEDRGLQETQYF
CDR3nt: TGCAGCGCTGAGGACAGGGGACTCCAAGAGACCCAGTACTTC